The rows below give T cell receptor beta chains drawn from one sample of a study of neoadjuvant anti-PD-1 for oral cavity cancer. Some clones are missing from TCRdb's copy, which holds only in-frame ones; the method was immunoSEQ multiplex PCR. The repertoire holds fewer than 20,000 clones, with less than 75% as singletons. The sequencing used PBMCs, collected before nivolumab (anti-PD-1) treatment. These TCRs come from a person between 40 and 85 years old with oral cavity squamous cell carcinoma. CDR3s include the opening cysteine and the closing phenylalanine or tryptophan. The D gene is left open where the match is weak. Clone size is stated in some rows and not others, as once, few, many or a class when expanded.

cdr3_nt cdr3_aa d_call j_call cdr3_length clone_size v_call
TGTGCCAGCACCCTAACAGGGGCCTATGGCTACACCTTC CASTLTGAYGYTF TRBD1 TRBJ1-2 13 . TRBV25-1
TGTGCCAGCAGCCACCGGGACGGAAAAGAGACCCAGTACTTC CASSHRDGKETQYF . TRBJ2-5 14 once TRBV11-2
TGTGCCAGCAGCACGACGACGGGACTAGCCCAGGGCGAGCAGTACTTC CASSTTTGLAQGEQYF TRBD2 TRBJ2-7 16 . TRBV5-5
TGTGCCAGCAGTTTAACCATCGGACAGCTTAATGAAAAACTGTTTTTT CASSLTIGQLNEKLFF . TRBJ1-4 16 . TRBV27
TGTGCCAGCAGTGGTCGGACTAGCTACTCCTACGAGCAGTACTTC CASSGRTSYSYEQYF TRBD2 TRBJ2-7 15 . TRBV2
TGCGCCAGCAGCTTCGCCAGGGACCGCACAGATACGCAGTATTTT CASSFARDRTDTQYF . TRBJ2-3 15 . TRBV5-1
TGTGCCAGCGTAGGGACAGACTATACCAGAGAGACCCAGTACTTC CASVGTDYTRETQYF . TRBJ2-5 15 . TRBV21-1
TGTGCCAGCGAAACGGGACTAGCGGGAGTCGCTTCCTACGAGCAGTACTTC CASETGLAGVASYEQYF TRBD2 TRBJ2-7 17 . TRBV10-3
TGTGCCAGCAGCGTGAGGGGAACCCTGGACACCATATATTTT CASSVRGTLDTIYF . TRBJ1-3 14 . TRBV9
TGCGCCAGCAGCTTGGACAGGGGGCACGAGCAGTACTTC CASSLDRGHEQYF TRBD1 TRBJ2-7 13 . TRBV5-1